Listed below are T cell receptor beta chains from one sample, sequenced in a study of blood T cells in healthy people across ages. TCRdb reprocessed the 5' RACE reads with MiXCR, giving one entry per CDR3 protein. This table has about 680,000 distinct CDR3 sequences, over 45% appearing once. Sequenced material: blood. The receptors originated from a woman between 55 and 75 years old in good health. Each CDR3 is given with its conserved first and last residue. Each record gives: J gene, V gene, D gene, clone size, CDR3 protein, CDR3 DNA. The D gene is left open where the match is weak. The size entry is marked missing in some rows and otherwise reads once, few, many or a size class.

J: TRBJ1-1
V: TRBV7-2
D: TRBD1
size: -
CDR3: CASSPTSGGTEAFF
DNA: TGTGCCAGCAGCCCAACGTCAGGGGGCACTGAAGCTTTCTTT

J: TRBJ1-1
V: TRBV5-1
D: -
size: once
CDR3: CASSLMGDEAFF
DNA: TGCGCCAGCAGCTTGATGGGGGATGAAGCTTTCTTT

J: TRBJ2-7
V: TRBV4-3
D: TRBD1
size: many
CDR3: CASSQDPHTDRDEQYF
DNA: TGCGCCAGCAGCCAAGATCCCCATACTGACAGGGACGAGCAGTACTTC

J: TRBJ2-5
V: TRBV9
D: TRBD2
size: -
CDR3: CASSLTSGRAEETQYF
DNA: TGTGCCAGCAGCCTCACTAGCGGGAGGGCCGAGGAGACCCAGTACTTC

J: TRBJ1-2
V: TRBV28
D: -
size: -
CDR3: CASSFAAGLANYGYTF
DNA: TGTGCCAGCAGTTTTGCAGCAGGGCTAGCTAACTATGGCTACACCTTC

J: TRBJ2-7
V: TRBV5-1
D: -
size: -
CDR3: CASSLASGGTATYEQYF
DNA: TGCGCCAGCAGCTTGGCCTCCGGAGGGACGGCTACCTACGAGCAGTACTTC

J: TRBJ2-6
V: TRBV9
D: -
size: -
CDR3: CASSVDEISGANVLTF
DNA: TGTGCCAGCAGCGTTGACGAAATCTCTGGGGCCAACGTCCTGACTTTC

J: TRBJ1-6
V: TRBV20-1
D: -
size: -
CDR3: CSASWTPNNSPLHF
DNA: TGCAGTGCTAGTTGGACACCCAATAATTCACCACTCCACTTT

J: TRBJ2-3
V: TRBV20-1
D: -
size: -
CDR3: CSARLPGASLFDTQYF
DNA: TGCAGTGCTAGACTCCCGGGGGCTAGCCTCTTCGATACGCAGTATTTT

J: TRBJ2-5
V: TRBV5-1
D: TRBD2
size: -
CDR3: CASTYIAGGPQETQYF
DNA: TGCGCCAGCACCTATATAGCGGGAGGACCCCAAGAGACCCAGTACTTC

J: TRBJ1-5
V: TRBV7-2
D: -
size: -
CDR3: CASSAQGPGQPQHF
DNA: TGTGCCAGCAGCGCCCAGGGGCCGGGCCAGCCCCAGCATTTT

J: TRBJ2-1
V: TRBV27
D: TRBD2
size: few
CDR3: CASTRLTSGNEQFF
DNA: TGTGCCAGCACCCGCCTGACTAGCGGCAATGAGCAGTTCTTC

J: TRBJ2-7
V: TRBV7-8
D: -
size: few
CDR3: CASTINSYEQYF
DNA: TGTGCCAGCACCATCAATTCCTACGAGCAGTACTTC

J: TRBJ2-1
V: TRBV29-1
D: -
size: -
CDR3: CSVLAGRAGEQFF
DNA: TGCAGCGTTCTGGCAGGTCGGGCGGGTGAGCAGTTCTTC

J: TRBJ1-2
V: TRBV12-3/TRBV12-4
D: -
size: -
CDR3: CASSVTGSLYGYTF
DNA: TGTGCCAGCAGTGTAACAGGATCCCTCTATGGCTACACCTTC

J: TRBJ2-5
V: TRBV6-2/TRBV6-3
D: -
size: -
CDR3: CASTELGWAYF
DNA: TGTGCCAGCACCGAACTAGGGTGGGCGTACTTC

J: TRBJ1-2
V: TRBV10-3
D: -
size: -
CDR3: CAMGAGANYGYTF
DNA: TGTGCCATGGGGGCCGGCGCTAACTATGGCTACACCTTC

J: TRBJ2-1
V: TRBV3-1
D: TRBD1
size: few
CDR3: CASSQAGQTGGTYNEQFF
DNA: TGTGCCAGCAGCCAAGCCGGACAGACAGGGGGTACCTACAATGAGCAGTTCTTC

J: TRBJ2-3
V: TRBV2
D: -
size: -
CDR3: CASRVTDTSTDTQYF
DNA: TGTGCCAGCAGGGTGACGGACACTAGCACAGATACGCAGTATTTT

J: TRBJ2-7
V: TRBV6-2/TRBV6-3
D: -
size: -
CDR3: CASSYSLGQLWEQYF
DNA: TGTGCCAGCAGTTACTCACTCGGCCAACTTTGGGAGCAGTACTTC

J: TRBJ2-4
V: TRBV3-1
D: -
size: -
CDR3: CASSQAEWGQYPREQYF
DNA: TGTGCCAGCAGCCAAGCAGAATGGGGACAATACCCTAGAGAGCAGTACTTC

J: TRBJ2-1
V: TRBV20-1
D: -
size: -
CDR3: CSARVSHNEQFF
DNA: TGCAGTGCTAGAGTTAGCCACAATGAGCAGTTCTTC

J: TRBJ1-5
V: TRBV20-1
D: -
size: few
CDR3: CSARDWGGGDSNQPQHF
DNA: TGCAGTGCTAGAGATTGGGGTGGCGGGGATAGCAATCAGCCCCAGCATTTT